This T cell receptor (beta chain) came from a study of identical twins. This clonotype was seen only a few times. Its antigen remains unidentified. The V and J ends lost 0 bases and 7 bases respectively, with 16 bases between them. The germline V gene encodes CDR1 SGHDT and CDR2 YYEEEE. The CDR3 runs 15 residues. Study-wide results and limits: In cord blood, abundant beta clonotypes had fewer insertions; memory showed no trend.

It was template switching that added a universal primer site, and there were unique molecular identifiers on the cDNA. TCRdb re-called the 5' RACE reads through MiXCR, storing one row per CDR3 protein. The sample lists about 190,000 distinct CDR3 sequences; approximately 16% were seen once. The data were also submitted as part of a second study, on T cells expressing NK-cell markers. That report adds: The sequencing cohort of eight donors included seven HCMV-seropositive individuals and one seronegative individual.

The sequence was obtained from a woman younger than 35 in good health. The chain uses TRBV5-6 and TRBJ2-5; D uncertain. Sequenced material: CD8+ T cells sorted from blood. The CDR3 region is CASSLGVARHGTQYF. CDR3 bases: TGTGCCAGCAGCTTGGGAGTAGCTCGCCACGGGACCCAGTACTTC.